Listed below are T cell receptor beta chains from one sample, sequenced in a study of cytomegalovirus exposure and HLA in healthy donors. Sequencing was performed with immunoSEQ multiplex PCR; in TCRdb, only in-frame clones are kept and a portion is missing. The sample includes around 200,000 clones, about 77% seen only once; the top ten take more than 4%. The specimen was PBMCs. These receptors all stem from a man aged 30 to 45 in good health and CMV-seropositive. Each CDR3 is given with its conserved first and last residue. Fields, in order: V gene, D gene, J gene, clone size, CDR3 DNA, CDR3 protein. D genes are given only for firm matches. Expanded clones get a size class; other rows say once, few or many, or leave the size out.

TRBV27	-	TRBJ2-3	-	TGTGCCAGCAGTTTAGCGACTAGCACAGATACGCAGTATTTT	CASSLATSTDTQYF
TRBV6-6	TRBD1	TRBJ1-1	-	TGTGCCAGCAGTCCCCAGGGGGCGTATACTGAAGCTTTCTTT	CASSPQGAYTEAFF
TRBV20-1	-	TRBJ2-7	-	TGCAGTGCTTTGGGGAGGGGGGAGCAGTACTTC	CSALGRGEQYF
TRBV27	-	TRBJ2-7	-	TGTGCCAGCAGTTTTGTCGCGGGTATATACGAGCAGTACTTC	CASSFVAGIYEQYF
TRBV29-1	TRBD1	TRBJ1-1	few	TGCAGCGTTGATAGGTTCAGGGGGGAAGCTTTCTTT	CSVDRFRGEAFF
TRBV7-2	-	TRBJ2-1	-	TGTGCCAGCAGCACAGGACAGAGGGCCCTCAATGAGCAGTTCTTC	CASSTGQRALNEQFF
TRBV4-3	TRBD1	TRBJ1-4	-	TGCGCCAGCAGCCCGGGACAGGGTACGGAAAAACTGTTTTTT	CASSPGQGTEKLFF
TRBV9	TRBD1	TRBJ2-2	-	TGTGCCAGCAGCATGCATCCAGGGGGCTCGAACACCGGGGAGCTGTTTTTT	CASSMHPGGSNTGELFF
TRBV7-6	TRBD1	TRBJ1-6	once	TGTGCCAGCAGCTTAGAGGCAGGGGGAGATTCACCCCTCCACTTT	CASSLEAGGDSPLHF
TRBV30	TRBD2	TRBJ2-3	once	TGTGCCTGGAGTGCGGGACTAGCCGACACAGATACGCAGTATTTT	CAWSAGLADTDTQYF
TRBV5-6	TRBD2	TRBJ2-5	-	TGTGCCAGCAGCTTGGAACTAGCGGTCCCAGAGACCCAGTACTTC	CASSLELAVPETQYF
TRBV7-2	-	TRBJ1-3	-	TGTGCCAGCAGCCTCACCTCCCCCTTCTTAGCCTCTGGAAACACCATATATTTT	CASSLTSPFLASGNTIYF
TRBV5-6	TRBD2	TRBJ2-7	-	TGTGCCAGCAGCTTCGGGGGGGGGATTAGTAACGAGCAGTACTTC	CASSFGGGISNEQYF
TRBV27	TRBD2	TRBJ2-1	-	TGTGCCAGCAGAATGAGACTAGCTGCCTACAATGAGCAGTTCTTC	CASRMRLAAYNEQFF
TRBV7-2	-	TRBJ1-1	-	TGTGCCAGCACCGGAGGGACTGTGAGCGGGAACACTGAAGCTTTCTTT	CASTGGTVSGNTEAFF
TRBV11-2	TRBD2	TRBJ2-1	few	TGTGCCAGCAGGGGATTAGCGGGAGTACTTGAGCAGTTCTTC	CASRGLAGVLEQFF
TRBV30	-	TRBJ1-2	once	TGTGCCTGGAGCCAAGGACAAGACTATGGCTACACCTTC	CAWSQGQDYGYTF
TRBV9	TRBD1	TRBJ1-3	-	TGTGCCAGCAGCGATACAGGGGGCCGCTATCAAGCTGGAAACACCATATATTTT	CASSDTGGRYQAGNTIYF
TRBV4-3	-	TRBJ2-2	-	TGCGCCAGCAGCCCGGGCGGGACCGCCACCGGGGAGCTGTTTTTT	CASSPGGTATGELFF
TRBV10-3	TRBD2	TRBJ2-7	-	TGTGCCATCAGACCGACTAGCGCTAGCTCCTACGAGCAGTACTTC	CAIRPTSASSYEQYF
TRBV27	TRBD1	TRBJ1-4	-	TGTGCCAGCCCCAGGGCAGGGGGTGAAAAACTGTTTTTT	CASPRAGGEKLFF
TRBV5-6	TRBD1	TRBJ2-7	once	TGTGCCAGCACCTCAGGGGGACACCCCCCATACGAGCAGTACTTC	CASTSGGHPPYEQYF
TRBV6-6	TRBD1	TRBJ1-1	once	TGTGCCAGCAGTCCCGGGACAGGTTCCATCACTGAAGCTTTCTTT	CASSPGTGSITEAFF
TRBV7-3	TRBD1	TRBJ1-1	-	TGTGCCAGCAGCATAGGTGGGCCACAGGGGGGGAAAGCTTTCTTT	CASSIGGPQGGKAFF
TRBV7-8	TRBD1	TRBJ2-2	-	TGTGCCAGCAGCGGACGCTTGACAGGGGGAGGCGGGGAGCTGTTTTTT	CASSGRLTGGGGELFF
TRBV4-3	-	TRBJ1-1	few	TGCGCCAGCAGCCGAGGCCGGAACACTGAAGCTTTCTTT	CASSRGRNTEAFF
TRBV7-8	-	TRBJ2-1	once	TGTGCCAGCAGCCTCAGGTGGAGGTTCAATGAGCAGTTCTTC	CASSLRWRFNEQFF
TRBV7-9	TRBD1	TRBJ1-2	once	TGTGCCAGCATCTCAGGGGGGTCTAACTATGGCTACACCTTC	CASISGGSNYGYTF
TRBV7-8	-	TRBJ2-7	-	TGTGCCAGCAGCCCCCTTGGGGGAGGTTCCTACGAGCAGTACTTC	CASSPLGGGSYEQYF
TRBV19	TRBD1	TRBJ1-5	once	TGTGCCAGTACCGATCCCGGGACAGCGTTCGGGGCCCAGCATTTT	CASTDPGTAFGAQHF
TRBV27	TRBD1	TRBJ2-7	-	TGTGCCAGCAGTCGACAGGGGGGTGACGAGCAGTACTTC	CASSRQGGDEQYF
TRBV7-2	TRBD1	TRBJ1-2	-	TGTGCCAGCAGCCCACAGGCGGACAGGGTTCTATTTGGCTACACCTTC	CASSPQADRVLFGYTF
TRBV6-4	-	TRBJ1-1	-	TGTGCCAGCAGTGACCACTTGGCGGGACCCATCGAGTGTGAAGCTTTCTTT	CASSDHLAGPIECEAFF
TRBV7-9	TRBD1	TRBJ2-2	-	TGTGCCAGCAGCCCCGACAGGGGGCTTGTCGGGGAGCTGTTTTTT	CASSPDRGLVGELFF
TRBV6-6	-	TRBJ2-7	-	TGTGCCAGCAGTTCGGCCGCTTACTACGAGCAGTACTTC	CASSSAAYYEQYF
TRBV5-4	-	TRBJ1-2	few	TGTGCCAGCAGCTTGAGGGGGATGACCCATAGTGGCTACACCTTC	CASSLRGMTHSGYTF
TRBV7-6	-	TRBJ2-7	few	TGTGCCAGCAGCTTAGTAGGGGACTCTCTCTACGAGCAGTACTTC	CASSLVGDSLYEQYF
TRBV7-2	TRBD1	TRBJ2-7	-	TGTGCCAGCAGCCGAGAGCGACAGGGGTACGAGCAGTACTTC	CASSRERQGYEQYF
TRBV7-9	TRBD2	TRBJ2-2	few	TGTTCCAGCAGCTTAAGGGGACTAGCGGGGGACAACACCGGGGAGCTGTTTTTT	CSSSLRGLAGDNTGELFF
TRBV18	TRBD1	TRBJ2-5	-	TGTGCCAGCTCACCATCGCCAGGGCAGGGGGCAGGGACCCAGTACTTC	CASSPSPGQGAGTQYF
TRBV7-2	-	TRBJ2-5	-	TGTGCCAGCAGCCCCTACCAAGAGACCCAGTACTTC	CASSPYQETQYF
TRBV11-2	-	TRBJ1-1	-	TGTGCCAGCAGCGCTAGTGTCACTGAAGCTTTCTTT	CASSASVTEAFF
TRBV5-1	-	TRBJ2-5	-	TGCGCCAGCAGCCGGCCGGGGGAAGAGACCCAGTACTTC	CASSRPGEETQYF
TRBV7-2	TRBD2	TRBJ2-3	few	TGTGCCAGCACCGGGACTAGCGGGGCGACCCTCTTAGATACGCAGTATTTT	CASTGTSGATLLDTQYF
TRBV7-9	TRBD1	TRBJ1-3	-	TGTGCCAGCAGCTCTATTTCCGACGACAGGGGGCGTGGAAACACCATATATTTT	CASSSISDDRGRGNTIYF
TRBV7-8	-	TRBJ1-5	-	TGTGCCAGCAGCCCAGTTATGATAGAGGGAACTCAGCCCCAGCATTTT	CASSPVMIEGTQPQHF